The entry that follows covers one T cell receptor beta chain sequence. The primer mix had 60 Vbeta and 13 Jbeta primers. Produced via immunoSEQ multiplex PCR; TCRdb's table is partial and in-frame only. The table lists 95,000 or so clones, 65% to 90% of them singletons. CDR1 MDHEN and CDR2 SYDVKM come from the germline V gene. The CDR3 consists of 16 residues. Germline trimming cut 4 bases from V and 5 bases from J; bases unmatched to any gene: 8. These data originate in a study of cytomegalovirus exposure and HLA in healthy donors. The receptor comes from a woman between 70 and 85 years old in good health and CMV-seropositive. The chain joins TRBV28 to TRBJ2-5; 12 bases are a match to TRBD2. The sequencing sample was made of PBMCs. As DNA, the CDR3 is TGTGCCAGCAGTTCCCCGACTAGCGGGAGCTCGGAGACCCAGTACTTC. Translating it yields CASSSPTSGSSETQYF.